This record looks at one TCR beta chain sequence and its context. These data belong to a study of blood T cell repertoires in COVID-19. Background on the study: From the United States, Italy and Spain came samples of acute and convalescent COVID-19.

The repertoire was sequenced with immunoSEQ multiplex PCR; TCRdb's copy has only in-frame clones and lacks some. Of 150,000 to 190,000 clones listed, 70% to 85% are singletons. CDR1 and CDR2 from the germline V gene are SGDLS and YYNGEE. The CDR3 has 15 amino acids. The J segment lost 4 bases and the V segment lost 5 bases, leaving 7 bases of the junction unmatched. The chain couples TRBV9 to TRBJ2-5, with 11 bases matching TRBD2. Sample: peripheral blood. The receptor comes from a woman between 50 and 59 years old with acute or convalescent COVID-19. The CDR3 DNA is TGTGCCAGCAGGCGGGGCGGGACTAGCGGAGAGACCCAGTACTTC. It specifies CASRRGGTSGETQYF.